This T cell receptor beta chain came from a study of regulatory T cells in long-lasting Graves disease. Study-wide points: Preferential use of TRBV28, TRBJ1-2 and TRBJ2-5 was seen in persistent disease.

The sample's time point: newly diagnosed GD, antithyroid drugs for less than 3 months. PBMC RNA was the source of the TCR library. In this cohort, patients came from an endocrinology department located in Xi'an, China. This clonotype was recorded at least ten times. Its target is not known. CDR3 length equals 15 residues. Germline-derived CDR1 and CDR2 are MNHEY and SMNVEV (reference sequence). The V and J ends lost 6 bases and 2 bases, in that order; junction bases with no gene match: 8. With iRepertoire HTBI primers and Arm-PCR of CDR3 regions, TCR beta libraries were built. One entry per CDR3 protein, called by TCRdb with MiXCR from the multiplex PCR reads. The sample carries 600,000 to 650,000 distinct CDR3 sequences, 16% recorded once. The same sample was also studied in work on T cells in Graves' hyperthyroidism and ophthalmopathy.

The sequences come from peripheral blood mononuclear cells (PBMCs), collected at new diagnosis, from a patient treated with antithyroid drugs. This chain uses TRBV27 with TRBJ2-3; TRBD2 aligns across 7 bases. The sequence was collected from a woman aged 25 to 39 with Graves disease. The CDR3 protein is CASSLSRGVTDTQYF. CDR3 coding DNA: TGTGCCAGCAGCCTAAGCCGGGGGGTCACAGATACGCAGTATTTT.